Presented here are 22 T cell receptor beta chains from one specimen sequenced in a study of T-cell reconstitution after alpha-beta-depleted transplantation in children. Unique molecular identifiers were incorporated into the prepared TCRbeta library. TCRdb redid the calling of the PCR reads with MiXCR, one entry per CDR3 protein. The sample has about 440,000 distinct CDR3 sequences; roughly two fifths are singletons. The specimen was PBMCs, collected before TCRalphabeta/CD19-depleted stem cell transplant. Every receptor here comes from a girl aged 2-10 years with aplastic anemia, due to receive a stem cell transplant.

This clonotype was recorded once. A much bigger clone sits one base away, suggesting this may be a read error. This sequence joins TRBV29-1 and TRBJ1-2, with D possibly matching TRBD1 (6 bases). The CDR3 totals 11 residues. Germline lookup yields CDR1 SQVTM and CDR2 ANQGSEA. The CDR3 DNA reads TGCAGCGTCGGGACAAACTATGGCGACACCTTC. Protein: CSVGTNYGDTF.

This clonotype appeared a few times. V is TRBV18 and J is TRBJ1-4, with D perhaps TRBD1 (5 bases). The V and J ends lost 3 bases and 8 bases respectively, with 10 bases between them. Germline assignment: CDR1 KGHSH and CDR2 LQKENI. This CDR3 has 13 residues. For the CDR3, the DNA is TGTGCCAGCTCACCTCAGGGCCGCGAAAAACTGTTTTTT. As protein: CASSPQGREKLFF.

This clonotype was seen a handful of times. The V and J genes are TRBV6-2 or TRBV6-3 and TRBJ2-1; TRBD2 is a possible D gene (5 bases). The V gene lost 4 bases and the J gene lost 0 bases, with 16 bases spanning the gap. The CDR3 has 17 amino acids. From germline, CDR1 is MNHEY and CDR2 SVGEGT. The CDR3 here is CASSSLWTRSSYNEQFF. Written as DNA, the CDR3 is TGTGCCAGCAGTTCCCTTTGGACTCGAAGCTCCTACAATGAGCAGTTCTTC.

This clonotype was counted many times. CDR3 amino acids: CASSPRQVGTEAFF. DNA for the CDR3: TGTGCCAGCAGCCCCCGACAGGTTGGCACTGAAGCTTTCTTT. The chain carries TRBV7-2 and TRBJ1-1, with D possibly being TRBD1 (6 bases). The CDR3 contains 14 residues. V was clipped by 5 bases and J by 4 bases, with 14 bases between them. Germline CDR1 SGHTA, CDR2 FQGNSA.

This clonotype was recorded a few times. An end of the junction differs from the germline gene, which may be a read error. The chain links TRBV3-1 to TRBJ2-1; 9 positions match TRBD2. CDR1 and CDR2 from the germline V gene are LGHDT and YNNKEL (reference sequence). This CDR3 is built from 17 residues. Here the CDR3 reads CATSLMHSGSTHNEQFF. The CDR3 DNA follows: TGTGCCACCAGCCTGATGCATAGCGGGAGTACCCACAATGAGCAGTTCTTC.

This clonotype was recorded many times. This chain joins TRBV20-1 and TRBJ2-1, with 8 bases aligning to TRBD1. CDR3 size: 14 residues. Germline V gives CDR1 DFQATT, CDR2 SNEGSKA (reference sequence). The J segment lost 7 bases and the V segment lost 3 bases, leaving 8 bases of the junction unmatched. In DNA, the CDR3 is TGCAGTGCTAGTAACCCAGGGGGCAAGAATGAGCAGTTCTTC. Protein sequence: CSASNPGGKNEQFF.

This clonotype was recorded at least ten times. The CDR3 DNA sequence: TGCAGTGCTAGAGATAGGGGTCAGGGGGCCTACGAGCAGTACTTC. It translates to CSARDRGQGAYEQYF. The rearrangement links TRBV20-1 to TRBJ2-7; 7 bases are a match to TRBD1. CDR1 is DFQATT and CDR2 is SNEGSKA in the germline V gene (reference sequence). V dropped 0 bases and J dropped 2; count of bases not matched to a gene: 7. The CDR3 is 15 amino acids.

The chain uses TRBV20-1 and TRBJ2-5; D call uncertain. CDR3 length: 13 residues. Trimming left V 1 base short and J 5 bases short, with 11 bases between. From germline, CDR1 is DFQATT and CDR2 SNEGSKA (reference sequence). Here the CDR3 reads CSARVYAAETQYF. DNA for the CDR3: TGCAGTGCTAGAGTTTATGCCGCGGAGACCCAGTACTTC.

There are many counts of this clonotype. The chain is built from TRBV2 and TRBJ2-1; D unresolved. The CDR3 has 15 amino acids. Trimming cost V 5 bases and J 0 bases, with 11 bases left between them. CDR1 and CDR2 from the germline V gene are SNHLY and FYNNEI. The CDR3 region has the DNA TGTGCCAGCAGTTCTCCTACAGTCTCCTACAATGAGCAGTTCTTC. Protein: CASSSPTVSYNEQFF.

This clonotype was observed a single time. This CDR3 is CASSLGDTNTEAFF. CDR3 bases: TGTGCCAGCAGCCTGGGGGACACAAACACTGAAGCTTTCTTT. J is TRBJ1-1 and V is TRBV7-2; perhaps TRBD1 as D (6 bases). Trimming removed 5 bases from V and 2 bases from J, with 12 bases in between. The germline gives CDR1 SGHTA, CDR2 FQGNSA. This CDR3 has 14 residues.

In this sample, this clonotype turned up many times. The chain links TRBV18 to TRBJ1-1; D is uncertain. From germline, CDR1 is KGHSH and CDR2 LQKENI. The CDR3 consists of 16 residues. The V end was cut by 4 bases, the J end by 4 bases, with 19 bases between. The CDR3 bases are TGTGCCAGCTCACTAACCCGCGGGATGGGGTCCACTGAAGCTTTCTTT. This gives the protein CASSLTRGMGSTEAFF.

This clonotype was detected a few times. The genes are TRBV6-6 and TRBJ2-3; perhaps TRBD2 as D (5 bases). V dropped 2 bases and J dropped 10 bases, with 10 bases sitting between them. Germline V lookup: CDR1 MNHNY, CDR2 SVGAGI (reference sequence). The CDR3 runs 12 residues. Here the CDR3 DNA reads TGTGCCAGCAGTTACAGCGCGGGCTCGCAGTATTTT. This translates into CASSYSAGSQYF.

The chain joins TRBV7-9 to TRBJ2-2; TRBD1 aligns across 7 bases. Germline V gives CDR1 SEHNR, CDR2 FQNEAQ (reference sequence). V shed 5 bases and J 3 bases; nucleotides not matched to a gene: 6. The CDR3 sequence is 15 residues long. As DNA, the CDR3 is TGTGCCAGCAGCCTAGGGGGCGCAGACACCGGGGAGCTGTTTTTT. Its protein is CASSLGGADTGELFF.

The gene calls are TRBV20-1 and TRBJ1-2; D is ambiguous. Germline assignment: CDR1 DFQATT and CDR2 SNEGSKA (reference sequence). The CDR3 is made up of 14 amino acids. Trimming stripped 0 bases from V and 5 bases from J, with 13 bases between. The CDR3 spells CSARDRDPRYGYTF. The CDR3 coding sequence is TGCAGTGCTAGAGATAGAGATCCCAGATATGGCTACACCTTC.

The chain has TRBV6-1 and TRBJ2-3, with D perhaps matching TRBD2 (7 bases). This CDR3 is 16 amino acids long. V gave up 6 bases and J gave up 3 bases, with 19 bases separating them. Germline CDR1 reads MNHNS; CDR2 reads SASEGT. CDR3 sequence reads: CASSGGARGGTDTQYF. The DNA of the CDR3 is TGTGCCAGCAGCGGAGGGGCGAGGGGGGGAACAGATACGCAGTATTTT.

With regard to this clonotype: Just one base apart from a much larger clone, this may be a read error. The CDR3 is CSAGPGGTDKQYF. The CDR3 nucleotides read TGCAGTGCGGGGCCGGGGGGCACAGATAAGCAGTATTTT. This chain connects TRBV20-1 to TRBJ2-3; D possibly corresponds to TRBD2 (7 bases). Germline V gene data show CDR1 as DFQATT and CDR2 as SNEGSKA (reference sequence). The CDR3 has 13 amino acids.

The chain combines TRBV7-6 with TRBJ2-2; TRBD1 matches 12 bases. Germline CDR1 is SGHVS and CDR2 is FNYEAQ. The V segment lost 10 bases and the J segment 0 bases; nucleotides outside the gene matches: 6. The CDR3 consists of 16 residues. The CDR3 DNA sequence: TGTGCCATCTTGGGACAGGGGGCCACGAACACCGGGGAGCTGTTTTTT. Its translation: CAILGQGATNTGELFF.

J is TRBJ2-7 and V is TRBV20-1; D is ambiguous. CDR3 size: 14 residues. Trimming stripped 4 bases from V and 0 bases from J, with 13 bases between. Germline V gene lookup returns CDR1 DFQATT and CDR2 SNEGSKA (reference sequence). CDR3 nucleotides: TGCAGTGCTACCGGTTACGGATACTCCTACGAGCAGTACTTC. Protein product: CSATGYGYSYEQYF.

This clonotype was detected ten times or more. The chain uses TRBV4-2 and TRBJ2-5, with D uncertain. CDR1 and CDR2 (germline): LGHNA, YNFKEQ. The CDR3 runs 13 residues. The germline V and J ends were trimmed by 1 base and 5 bases, with 8 bases remaining between them. The DNA of the CDR3 is TGTGCCAGCAGCCAAGTTTTGTGGGAGACCCAGTACTTC. Protein sequence: CASSQVLWETQYF.

As DNA, the CDR3 is TGCAGTCCTCCCCACCCACGTACCTACGAGCAGTACTTC. Protein product: CSPPHPRTYEQYF. The chain recombines TRBV20-1 with TRBJ2-7; no clear D. Deletions cut 8 bases from V and 2 bases from J, with 16 bases between. The germline V gene encodes CDR1 DFQATT and CDR2 SNEGSKA (reference sequence). The CDR3 consists of 13 residues.

The rearrangement uses TRBV20-1 and TRBJ2-5; 11 bases are a match to TRBD2. Germline values: CDR1 DFQATT, CDR2 SNEGSKA (reference sequence). Trimming cost V 0 bases and J 7 bases; bases outside gene matches: 7. The CDR3 consists of 15 residues. CDR3 DNA: TGCAGTGCTAGAGATCTAGCGGGGGGACGTTGGACCCAGTACTTC. It codes for CSARDLAGGRWTQYF.

The sample holds many counts of this clonotype. V usage is TRBV3-1 and J usage is TRBJ1-3; D gene uncertain. Germline CDR1 and CDR2: LGHDT and YNNKEL (reference sequence). The CDR3 sequence is 13 residues long. V was shortened by 3 bases and J by 0 bases, with 3 bases between the two germline ends. The CDR3 nucleotides are TGTGCCAGCAGCCAGAACTCTGGAAACACCATATATTTT. Its protein product is CASSQNSGNTIYF.